This entry concerns a single T cell receptor (beta chain). This clonotype has a count of ten or more. This clone's antigen is unknown. Base qualities are not at hand, and no much larger clone is one base apart. This sample is drawn from a study of blood T cells in healthy people across ages (dated by TCRdb to about 2015). Context from the whole study: Template switching captured roughly one uniquely barcoded TCR beta cDNA molecule per two T cells in model experiments. Four age groups were formed from the donors: young (average 16 years), middle-aged (approximately 42), aged (over 55) and long-lived (less than 85). Donors of different ages were randomly distributed across sequencing lanes to avoid experimental bias. The study measured age-related changes in TCR beta repertoire diversity using deep sequencing normalized with unique cDNA molecular identifiers. The study analyzed two additional independent replicas of 1 million unique cDNA reads from the same blood draw for two donors, one aged 18 to 30 and one aged 80 or older.

To prepare the library, 5' RACE was applied. TCRdb lists the instrument as Illumina HiSeq 2500. A second roughly 6 to 11 cycle PCR used a sample-barcoded 5' primer and a J-beta primer mix. A unique molecular identifier was introduced onto each TCR beta cDNA molecule by a template-switch 5' adaptor carrying 12 random nucleotides. Each sample yielded at least 2.5 million CDR3-containing paired-end reads. First-strand cDNA was synthesized from all RNA with the Mint cDNA synthesis kit, primed by a TRBC-specific oligonucleotide. Following uracil-DNA glycosylase treatment, all cDNA underwent a first 18-cycle PCR with the universal primers M1SS and BC2_uni_R. Per the authors' processing: Normalization of each sample was performed by random selection of 1 million high-quality reads, each carrying a distinct molecular identifier. Instead of being binned into consensus sequences, reads that shared molecular identifiers were thrown out. MiTCR, with a Q25 quality threshold and the strictest error-elimination algorithm, was used for CDR3 identification, clonotype clustering and error correction. A nonparametric unseen species model with Euler transformation was used to estimate a lower bound on total TCR beta diversity. TCRdb trimmed public reads at Q25 via fastp, called clones via MiXCR and kept in-frame beta chains. One record per CDR3 amino acid sequence lists the most common genes and DNA. The V and J calls come from TCRdb's annotation, not from the publication. The table for this sample lists around 1,600,000 distinct CDR3 sequences; about 42% of them were counted only once. Together, the top ten hold about 4% of the sample.

Systemically healthy Caucasian individuals from Russia, 35 to 50 in total and aged about 6 to 90 years, were included as donors. Ten milliliters of peripheral blood were drawn from each donor into EDTA-treated Vacutainer tubes. PBMCs were isolated by Ficoll-Paque density-gradient centrifugation, with at least 6 million obtained per sample. Total RNA, at least 5.5 micrograms per sample, was extracted from PBMCs with Trizol reagent. For every donor, flow cytometry on a PBMC aliquot measured the percentage of naive CD45RAhigh/CD27high T cells. Results and caveats for the whole study, not just this receptor: Observed TCR beta diversity per million T cells fell roughly linearly with age, and a significant reduction was already apparent by age roughly 40. Observed TCR beta diversity correlated strongly with the percentage of naive T cells measured by flow cytometry. The long-lived group showed more naive CD4+ T cells, fewer expanded clones and increased TCR diversity than the aged group, suggesting age selection. Bulk unsorted PBMC profiling prevented conclusive comparison of naive and antigen-experienced compartments. Donor CMV infection status was unknown, potentially confounding age-related changes in expanded clonotypes. Estimates of total diversity based on one million sequenced T cells were regarded as lower bounds and as underestimates.

The clonotype originates from a woman aged 18-29 years in good health. Sequencing input: blood.

The CDR3 corresponds to CASSAQYSYEQYF. The sequence in DNA is TGTGCCAGCAGCGCGCAGTATTCCTACGAGCAGTACTTC. Rearrangement joined TRBV7-2 to TRBJ2-7; no D gene can be assigned with confidence. CDR1 SGHTA and CDR2 FQGNSA are derived from the germline V gene. Including the terminal cysteine and phenylalanine, the CDR3 comprises 13 residues. The retained sequence is limited to the CDR3, 39 bases, with the frame set at the first base. The V and J ends are trimmed by 5 bases and 1 base, leaving 9 bases between them. Where the CDR3 stops, the reference TRBV7-2 and TRBJ2-7 genes take over; the full variable domain is GAGVSQSPSNKVTEKGKDVELRCDPISGHTALYWYRQSLGQGLEFLIYFQGNSAPDKSGLPSDRFSAERTGGSVSTLTIQRTQQEDSAVYLCASSAQYSYEQYFGPGTRLTVT.